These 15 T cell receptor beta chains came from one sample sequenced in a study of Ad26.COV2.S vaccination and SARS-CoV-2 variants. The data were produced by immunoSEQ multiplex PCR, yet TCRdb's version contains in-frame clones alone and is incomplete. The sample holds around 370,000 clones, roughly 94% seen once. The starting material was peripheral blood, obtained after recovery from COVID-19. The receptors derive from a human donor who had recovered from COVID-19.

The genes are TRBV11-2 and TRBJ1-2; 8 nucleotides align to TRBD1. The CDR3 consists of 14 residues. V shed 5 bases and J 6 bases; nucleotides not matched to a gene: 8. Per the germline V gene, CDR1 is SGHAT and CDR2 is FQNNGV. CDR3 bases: TGTGCCAGCAGCCCCGGGACAGGTCTTGATGGCTACACCTTC. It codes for CASSPGTGLDGYTF.

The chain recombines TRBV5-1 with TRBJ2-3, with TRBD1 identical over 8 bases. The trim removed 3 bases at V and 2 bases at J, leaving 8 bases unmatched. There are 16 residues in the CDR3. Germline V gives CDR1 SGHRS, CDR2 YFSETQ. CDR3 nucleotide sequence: TGCGCCAGCAGCTCAATATCGGGACAGGCCACAGATACGCAGTATTTT. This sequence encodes CASSSISGQATDTQYF.

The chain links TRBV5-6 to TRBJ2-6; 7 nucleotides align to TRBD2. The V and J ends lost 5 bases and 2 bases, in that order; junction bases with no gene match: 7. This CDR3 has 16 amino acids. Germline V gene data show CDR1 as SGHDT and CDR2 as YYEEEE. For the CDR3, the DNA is TGTGCCAGCAGGCAGGGAGGGTTCGCTGGGGCCAACGTCCTGACTTTC. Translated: CASRQGGFAGANVLTF.

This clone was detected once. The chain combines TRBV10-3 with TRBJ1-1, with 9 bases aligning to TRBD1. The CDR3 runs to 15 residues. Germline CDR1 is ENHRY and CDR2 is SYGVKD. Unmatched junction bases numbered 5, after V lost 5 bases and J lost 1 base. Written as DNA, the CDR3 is TGTGCCATCAGTTTCGCGGGACAGGGGAACACTGAAGCTTTCTTT. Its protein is CAISFAGQGNTEAFF.

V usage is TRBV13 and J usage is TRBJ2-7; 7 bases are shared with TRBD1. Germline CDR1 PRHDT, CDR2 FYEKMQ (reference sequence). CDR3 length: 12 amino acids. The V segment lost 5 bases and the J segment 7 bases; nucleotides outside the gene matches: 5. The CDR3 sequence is CASSQGQREQYF. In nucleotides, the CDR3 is TGTGCCAGCAGCCAGGGACAGAGGGAGCAGTACTTC. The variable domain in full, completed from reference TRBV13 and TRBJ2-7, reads AAGVIQSPRHLIKEKRETATLKCYPIPRHDTVYWYQQGPGQDPQFLISFYEKMQSDKGSIPDRFSAQQFSDYHSELNMSSLELGDSALYFCASSQGQREQYFGPGTRLTVT.

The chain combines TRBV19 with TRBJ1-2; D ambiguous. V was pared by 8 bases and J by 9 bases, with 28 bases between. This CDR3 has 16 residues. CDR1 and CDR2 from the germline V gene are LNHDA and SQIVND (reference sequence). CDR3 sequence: CASCVKFGAPFRSYTF. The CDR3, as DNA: TGTGCCAGTTGTGTCAAGTTCGGAGCCCCTTTTAGGAGCTACACCTTC.

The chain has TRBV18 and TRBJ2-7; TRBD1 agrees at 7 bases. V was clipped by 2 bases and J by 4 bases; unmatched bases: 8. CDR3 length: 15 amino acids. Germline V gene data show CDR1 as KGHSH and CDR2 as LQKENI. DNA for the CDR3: TGTGCCAGCTCACCAATTCCAGGGGGTGGGTACGAGCAGTACTTC. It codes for CASSPIPGGGYEQYF.

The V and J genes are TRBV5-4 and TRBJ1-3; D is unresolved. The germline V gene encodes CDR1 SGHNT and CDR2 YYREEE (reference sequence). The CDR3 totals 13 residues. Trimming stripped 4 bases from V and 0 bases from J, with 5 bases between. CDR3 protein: CASSDDSGNTIYF. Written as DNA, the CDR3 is TGTGCCAGCAGCGACGACTCTGGAAACACCATATATTTT.

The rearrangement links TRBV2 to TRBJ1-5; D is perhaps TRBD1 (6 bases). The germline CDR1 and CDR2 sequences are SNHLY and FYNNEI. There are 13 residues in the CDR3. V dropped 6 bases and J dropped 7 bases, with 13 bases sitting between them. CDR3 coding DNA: TGTGCCAGCAGCGGGGGGCTGGGGCAGCCCCAGCATTTT. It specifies CASSGGLGQPQHF.

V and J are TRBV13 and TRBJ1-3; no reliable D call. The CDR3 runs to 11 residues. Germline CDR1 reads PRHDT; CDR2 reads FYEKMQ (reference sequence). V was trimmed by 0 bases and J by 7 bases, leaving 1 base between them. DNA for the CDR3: TGTGCCAGCAGCTTAGGGAACACCATATATTTT. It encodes CASSLGNTIYF.

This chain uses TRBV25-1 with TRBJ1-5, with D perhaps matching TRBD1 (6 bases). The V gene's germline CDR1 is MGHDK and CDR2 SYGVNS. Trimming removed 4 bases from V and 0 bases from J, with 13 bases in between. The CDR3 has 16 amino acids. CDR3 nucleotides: TGTGCCAGCAGTGCGGGGGGCCTGGGTAGCAATCAGCCCCAGCATTTT. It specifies CASSAGGLGSNQPQHF.

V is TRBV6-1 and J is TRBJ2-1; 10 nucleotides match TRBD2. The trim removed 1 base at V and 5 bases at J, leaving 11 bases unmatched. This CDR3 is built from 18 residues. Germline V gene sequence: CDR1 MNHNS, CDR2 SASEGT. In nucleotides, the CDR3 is TGTGCCAGCAGTGAAGTGAGACTAGCGGGTCTTTATGACAATGAGCAGTTCTTC. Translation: CASSEVRLAGLYDNEQFF.

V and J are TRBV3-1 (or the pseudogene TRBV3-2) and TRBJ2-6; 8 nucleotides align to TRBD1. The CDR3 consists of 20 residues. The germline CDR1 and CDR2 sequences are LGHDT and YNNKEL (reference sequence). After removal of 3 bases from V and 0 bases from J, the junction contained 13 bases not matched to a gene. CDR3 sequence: CASSQPTTGTGASGANVLTF. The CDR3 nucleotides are TGTGCCAGCAGCCAGCCAACTACCGGGACAGGCGCCTCTGGGGCCAACGTCCTGACTTTC.

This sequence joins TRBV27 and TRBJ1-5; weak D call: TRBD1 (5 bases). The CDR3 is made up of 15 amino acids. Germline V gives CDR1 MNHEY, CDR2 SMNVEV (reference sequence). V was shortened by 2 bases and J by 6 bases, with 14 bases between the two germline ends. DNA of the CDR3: TGTGCCAGCAGTTTAGGTCAGGGAACTTTTCAGCCCCAGCATTTT. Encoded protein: CASSLGQGTFQPQHF.

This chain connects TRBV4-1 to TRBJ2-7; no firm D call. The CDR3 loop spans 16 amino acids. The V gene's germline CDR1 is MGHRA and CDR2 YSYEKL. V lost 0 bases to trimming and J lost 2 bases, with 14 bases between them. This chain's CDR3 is CASSQEPGLGTYEQYF. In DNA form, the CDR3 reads TGCGCCAGCAGCCAAGAACCTGGGCTAGGGACCTACGAGCAGTACTTC.